These 7 T cell receptor beta chains were all obtained from the same sample, sequenced in a study of blood T cell repertoires in COVID-19. Method: immunoSEQ multiplex PCR; TCRdb's copy keeps in-frame clones and lacks some. This sample has 200,000 to 300,000 clones, with more than 75% found just once. Source material: peripheral blood. These receptors were collected from a woman aged 55-69 years with active or convalescent COVID-19.

The chain couples TRBV18 to TRBJ1-5; 8 positions match TRBD1. Germline CDR1 KGHSH, CDR2 LQKENI. The CDR3 has 15 amino acids. J was trimmed by 3 bases and V by 4 bases; bases with no gene match: 5. The CDR3 here is CASSLTTGDNQPQHF. The CDR3 DNA reads TGTGCCAGCTCACTGACGACAGGGGACAATCAGCCCCAGCATTTT.

The chain has TRBV24-1 and TRBJ1-6, with D uncertain. V shed 6 bases and J shed 4 bases, with 6 bases lying between them. This CDR3 comprises 13 residues. CDR1 and CDR2 from the germline V gene are KGHDR and SFDVKD. The CDR3 reads CATSPPYNSPLHF. CDR3 bases: TGTGCCACCAGTCCCCCATATAATTCACCCCTCCACTTT.

The rearrangement joins TRBV7-6 to TRBJ1-2, with a weak D call TRBD1 (6 bases). CDR3 length: 15 residues. The V gene's germline CDR1 is SGHVS and CDR2 FNYEAQ. V gave up 5 bases and J gave up 2 bases, with 15 bases separating them. The CDR3 DNA sequence: TGTGCCAGCAGCCCCGGACAGAATTTGAACTATGGCTACACCTTC. It is translated as CASSPGQNLNYGYTF.

The rearrangement uses TRBV21-1 and TRBJ1-2; TRBD1 is taken as the D call from the table, unchecked against the DNA. TRBV21-1 is flagged as a pseudogene. The CDR3 spans 16 residues. CDR3 DNA sequence: TGTGCCAGCAGCCCAATAAAACACAGGGGGAGGAATGGCTACACCTTC. Translating it yields CASSPIKHRGRNGYTF.

The V and J genes are TRBV4-1 and TRBJ1-2, with a weak D call TRBD1 (6 bases). The germline V and J ends were trimmed by 2 bases and 2 bases, with 15 bases remaining between them. CDR1 is MGHRA and CDR2 is YSYEKL in the germline V gene. The CDR3 contains 16 residues. The CDR3 DNA follows: TGCGCCAGCAGCCAAACTGGCACAGGGTTAAACTATGGCTACACCTTC. It yields the protein CASSQTGTGLNYGYTF.

The chain links TRBV10-3 to TRBJ1-2; a weak D match, TRBD1 (6 bases). The V end lost 0 bases, the J end lost 7 bases, and 9 bases lay between the germline ends. Germline assignment: CDR1 ENHRY and CDR2 SYGVKD. CDR3 length equals 13 residues. The CDR3 DNA reads as TGTGCCATCAGTGAGTCGGGAGGGGGTGGCTACACCTTC. Translated: CAISESGGGGYTF.

This clone has just one count. This chain joins TRBV30 and TRBJ2-7, with D possibly matching TRBD1 (5 bases). V gave up 6 bases and J gave up 3 bases, with 12 bases separating them. The length of the CDR3 is 12 residues. Germline CDR1 is GTSNPN and CDR2 is SVGIG (reference sequence). CDR3 protein: CACAPQGYEQYF. The CDR3 DNA is TGTGCCTGCGCCCCTCAGGGCTACGAGCAGTACTTC.